A single sample gave rise to the 13 T cell receptor beta chains below, sequenced in a study of CD4 T cells in relation to SARS-CoV-2 and coronaviruses. Assay used: immunoSEQ multiplex PCR; TCRdb lists only in-frame clones, some missing. The sample carries around 20,000 clones, about 80% recorded once. Their cognate antigens are unknown. CD4+ T cells from unexposed donors were obtained before the COVID-19 pandemic (2011-2018). CD4+ T cells were isolated from the cells after 10 days of culture. The sequenced material came from CD4+ T cells from PBMCs, cultured in vitro. These receptor sequences come from a human donor in good health.

The chain recombines TRBV5-1 with TRBJ2-5, with no clear D. Germline V gene sequence: CDR1 SGHRS, CDR2 YFSETQ. This CDR3 is built from 17 residues. Trimming took 4 bases from V and 5 from J, leaving 24 bases between them. The CDR3 nucleotides are TGCGCCAGCAGCGCCGGACGCACAAACCCTCACGGGGAGACCCAGTACTTC. The encoded protein is CASSAGRTNPHGETQYF.

V gene TRBV6-5 combines with J gene TRBJ1-3, with D uncertain. CDR3 length: 16 amino acids. Trimming stripped 3 bases from V and 0 bases from J, with 12 bases between. Germline lookup yields CDR1 MNHEY and CDR2 SVGAGI. The CDR3 nucleotides read TGTGCCAGCAGTTATAACTCCCCGGGCTCTGGAAACACCATATATTTT. It encodes CASSYNSPGSGNTIYF.

This clone was recorded only once. The chain is built from TRBV21-1 and TRBJ2-3; the D call TRBD1 from the table was never checked on the DNA. TRBV21-1 is annotated as a pseudogene. This CDR3 region has 17 residues. CDR3 amino acids: CASSKGNRRTLTDTQYF. In DNA form, the CDR3 reads TGTGCCAGCAGCAAAGGGAACAGGCGGACCCTCACAGATACGCAGTATTTT.

The rearrangement joins TRBV19 to TRBJ1-3; a weak D match, TRBD1 (6 bases). Germline CDR1 is LNHDA and CDR2 is SQIVND (reference sequence). V was clipped by 3 bases and J by 3 bases, with 15 bases between them. The CDR3 length is 16 residues. As DNA, the CDR3 is TGTGCCAGTAGTATCAACTCAGGGGCGCTTGGAAACACCATATATTTT. This codes for CASSINSGALGNTIYF. Supplemented by reference TRBV19 and TRBJ1-3, the full variable domain reads DGGITQSPKYLFRKEGQNVTLSCEQNLNHDAMYWYRQDPGQGLRLIYYSQIVNDFQKGDIAEGYSVSREKKESFPLTVTSAQKNPTAFYLCASSINSGALGNTIYFGEGSWLTVV.

This chain links TRBV5-6 with TRBJ1-2, with D unresolved. The CDR3 has 15 amino acids. Germline V gives CDR1 SGHDT, CDR2 YYEEEE. Between the trimmed V and J ends, which lost 5 bases and 4 bases, there was a span of 18 bases. The CDR3 protein is CASRSPLGMGYGYTF. Here the CDR3 DNA reads TGTGCCAGCAGGTCCCCCCTGGGGATGGGCTATGGCTACACCTTC.

In this sample, this clone turned up a few times. The chain uses TRBV28 and TRBJ2-5, with D hard to call. Trimming cost V 5 bases and J 5 bases, with 3 bases left between them. Looked up from germline, CDR1 is MDHEN and CDR2 is SYDVKM. The CDR3 is 10 residues long. In DNA form, the CDR3 reads TGTGCCAGCAGTGGGGAGACCCAGTACTTC. Residues: CASSGETQYF.

The chain is built from TRBV27 and TRBJ1-2; 10 bases agree with TRBD1. This CDR3 is built from 17 residues. CDR1 and CDR2 (germline): MNHEY, SMNVEV (reference sequence). The junction had 10 bases not matched to a gene; V was cut back by 3 bases and J by 3 bases. DNA for the CDR3: TGTGCCAGCAGTTTCGACAGGGGGCTAACGGGGTACTATGGCTACACCTTC. Translated, it gives CASSFDRGLTGYYGYTF.

The chain has TRBV29-1 and TRBJ2-3, with D maybe TRBD2 (7 bases). Germline V lookup: CDR1 SQVTM, CDR2 ANQGSEA. V was clipped by 4 bases and J by 6 bases, with 17 bases between them. The CDR3 is 14 residues long. CDR3 in DNA: TGCAGCGTTGGTAGGCAGGGGAGGGCGGATACGCAGTATTTT. This sequence encodes CSVGRQGRADTQYF.

The chain links TRBV19 to TRBJ1-5, with D perhaps matching TRBD1 (5 bases). From germline, CDR1 is LNHDA and CDR2 SQIVND (reference sequence). The CDR3 covers 15 residues. V was clipped by 1 base and J by 4 bases, with 11 bases between them. The CDR3 protein is CASSIGSGPNQPQHF. The DNA for the CDR3 is TGTGCCAGTAGTATAGGGTCAGGGCCGAATCAGCCCCAGCATTTT.

The chain recombines TRBV6-5 with TRBJ2-7; the D gene could be TRBD1 or TRBD2 (5 bases each). V lost 8 bases, J lost 3 bases, and 14 bases lay in between. The germline CDR1 and CDR2 sequences are MNHEY and SVGAGI. The CDR3 loop spans 13 amino acids. DNA of the CDR3: TGTGCCAGCCACCGGTATGGGGGCTACGAGCAGTACTTC. The encoded protein is CASHRYGGYEQYF.

The chain has TRBV5-6 and TRBJ2-3, with D possibly being TRBD1 or TRBD2 (6 bases each). This CDR3 has 16 residues. The germline V gene has CDR1 SGHDT and CDR2 YYEEEE. V was pared by 0 bases and J by 0 bases, with 11 bases between. The CDR3 is CASSLGRGTSTDTQYF. The CDR3, as DNA: TGTGCCAGCAGCTTGGGGAGGGGGACTAGCACAGATACGCAGTATTTT.

This clone was seen a single time. V gene TRBV5-4 combines with J gene TRBJ2-3, with 7 bases fitting TRBD2. The V segment lost 4 bases and the J segment 1 base; nucleotides outside the gene matches: 6. In germline, CDR1 is SGHNT, CDR2 YYREEE (reference sequence). The CDR3 sequence is 15 residues long. CDR3: CASSPASGGTDTQYF. Written as DNA, the CDR3 is TGTGCCAGCAGCCCAGCTAGCGGAGGCACAGATACGCAGTATTTT.

The chain joins TRBV5-1 to TRBJ2-1; TRBD2 matches 10 bases. This CDR3 comprises 15 residues. Germline assignment: CDR1 SGHRS and CDR2 YFSETQ. J gave up 9 bases and V 0 bases, and 6 bases lay outside the gene matches. The CDR3 DNA follows: TGCGCCAGCAGCTTGGGCCTAGCGGGAGAGGGTGAGCAGTTCTTC. Protein: CASSLGLAGEGEQFF. The whole variable domain, remainder taken from reference TRBV5-1 and TRBJ2-1, is KAGVTQTPRYLIKTRGQQVTLSCSPISGHRSVSWYQQTPGQGLQFLFEYFSETQRNKGNFPGRFSGRQFSNSRSEMNVSTLELGDSALYLCASSLGLAGEGEQFFGPGTRLTVL.